Below, 9 T cell receptor beta chains from the same sample are listed, as sequenced in a study of blood T cell repertoires in COVID-19. This table comes from immunoSEQ multiplex PCR, and its TCRdb copy is limited to in-frame clones, with some not included. Counted here are about 220,000 clones, around four fifths occurring once; the ten biggest clones make up about 2.3%. The sequencing input was peripheral blood. All receptors derive from a middle-aged woman with active or convalescent COVID-19.

The chain is built from TRBV5-6 and TRBJ1-2; 7 positions match TRBD1. The CDR3 length is 14 residues. CDR1 is SGHDT, CDR2 YYEEEE, per germline. V shed 0 bases, J shed 7 bases, and the junction held 6 bases outside the gene matches. CDR3 loop: CASSLEDDRAGYTF. CDR3 in DNA: TGTGCCAGCAGCTTGGAAGACGACAGGGCTGGCTACACCTTC. Full variable domain (rest looked up from reference TRBV5-6 and TRBJ1-2): DAGVTQSPTHLIKTRGQQVTLRCSPKSGHDTVSWYQQALGQGPQFIFQYYEEEERQRGNFPDRFSGHQFPNYSSELNVNALLLGDSALYLCASSLEDDRAGYTFGSGTRLTVV.

This clone was picked up one time. The chain has TRBV10-3 and TRBJ2-3; TRBD2 agrees at 7 bases. This CDR3 contains 16 residues. V was pared by 11 bases and J by 2 bases, with 16 bases of the junction left unmatched. In germline, CDR1 is ENHRY, CDR2 SYGVKD. CDR3 DNA: TGTGCCGCCGGTCGCTTTACTAGCGACCCCACAGATACGCAGTATTTT. Amino acid sequence: CAAGRFTSDPTDTQYF.

The chain has TRBV5-6 and TRBJ2-7, with TRBD2 identical over 8 bases. The CDR3 extends over 15 amino acids. Germline CDR1 reads SGHDT; CDR2 reads YYEEEE. J gave up 6 bases and V 3 bases, and 11 bases lay outside the gene matches. CDR3 protein: CASSSPGLVGSEQYF. CDR3 nucleotides: TGTGCCAGCAGCTCACCGGGACTAGTCGGCTCCGAGCAGTACTTC.

The V and J genes are TRBV12-3 or TRBV12-4 and TRBJ1-1, with unresolved D. CDR3 length: 12 amino acids. V was trimmed by 5 bases and J by 13 bases, leaving 17 bases between them. The CDR3 sequence: CASSPPLFPLFF. CDR3 DNA: TGTGCCAGCAGTCCCCCACTCTTTCCGCTTTTCTTT.

The rearrangement links TRBV28 to TRBJ2-3, with TRBD1 matching over 8 bases. V shed 6 bases, J shed 7 bases, and the junction held 15 bases outside the gene matches. The CDR3 extends over 16 amino acids. Germline V gene sequence: CDR1 MDHEN, CDR2 SYDVKM. The CDR3 DNA reads as TGTGCCAGCAGCTCCTTCGGACAGGGTTTGGGATATACGCAGTATTTT. This encodes CASSSFGQGLGYTQYF.

This clone was seen more than once but under ten times. This chain joins TRBV15 and TRBJ2-7, with TRBD1 matching over 7 bases. This CDR3 comprises 18 residues. Looked up from germline, CDR1 is LNHNV and CDR2 is YYDKDF (reference sequence). Trimming cost V 0 bases and J 1 base; bases outside gene matches: 12. Written as DNA, the CDR3 is TGTGCCACCAGCAGAGATGTGGGGGAAACAGGGGCGTCCTACGAGCAGTACTTC. This translates into CATSRDVGETGASYEQYF.

This chain uses TRBV6-2 or TRBV6-3 with TRBJ1-2, with a possible D match to TRBD1 (5 bases). The CDR3 is made up of 14 amino acids. Between the trimmed V and J ends, which lost 0 bases and 4 bases, there was a span of 9 bases. Germline lookup yields CDR1 MNHEY and CDR2 SVGEGT. The CDR3 DNA reads TGTGCCAGCAGTTACTCTTTAACAGGCTATGGCTACACCTTC. Amino acid sequence: CASSYSLTGYGYTF.

The chain uses TRBV2 and TRBJ1-1; 10 bases match TRBD1. This CDR3 spans 14 amino acids. Germline V CDR1 and CDR2: SNHLY, FYNNEI. V lost 8 bases to trimming and J lost 5 bases; unmatched junction nucleotides: 8. The CDR3 nucleotides read TGTGCCAGCCTCCCGGACAGGGGGAATACTGAAGCTTTCTTT. This sequence encodes CASLPDRGNTEAFF.

The J gene is TRBJ2-1, the V gene TRBV7-2, with 8 bases identical to TRBD2. The CDR3 spans 15 residues. Germline-derived CDR1 and CDR2 are SGHTA and FQGNSA. The V and J ends lost 1 base and 2 bases, in that order; junction bases with no gene match: 1. CDR3 nucleotides: TGTGCCAGCAGCTTAGAAGCGGGGGCCTACAATGAGCAGTTCTTC. Amino acids: CASSLEAGAYNEQFF.